A selection of T cell receptor beta chains follows, all from one sample in a study of blood T cell repertoires in COVID-19. Assay: immunoSEQ multiplex PCR; the TCRdb copy retains only in-frame clones and omits some. The table includes 50,000 or so clones, 85% to 90% detected once. What was sequenced was peripheral blood. The receptors derive from a man aged 55 to 69 with active COVID-19. Both conserved end residues are part of each CDR3. D genes are given only for firm matches. Expanded clones get a size class; other rows say once, few or many, or leave the size out.

d_gene: NA; abundance: NA; v_gene: TRBV10-3; j_gene: TRBJ2-5; CDR3nt: TGTGCCATCAGTGAGTCGAACAGCCGGGAGACCCAGTACTTC; CDR3aa: CAISESNSRETQYF
d_gene: TRBD2; abundance: NA; v_gene: TRBV6-2/TRBV6-3; j_gene: TRBJ2-1; CDR3nt: TGTGCCAGCAGTATATACGGGACTAGCGCCTCCAATGAGCAGTTCTTC; CDR3aa: CASSIYGTSASNEQFF
d_gene: TRBD1; abundance: NA; v_gene: TRBV7-6; j_gene: TRBJ2-2; CDR3nt: TGTGCCAGCAGCTTAGGTGGCAGGGGGCCTTCCGGGGAGCTGTTTTTT; CDR3aa: CASSLGGRGPSGELFF
d_gene: TRBD1; abundance: NA; v_gene: TRBV30; j_gene: TRBJ1-2; CDR3nt: TGTGCCTGGAACTCCGGGACAGGGGATCGTAACTATGGCTACACCTTC; CDR3aa: CAWNSGTGDRNYGYTF
d_gene: NA; abundance: NA; v_gene: TRBV3-1/TRBV3-2; j_gene: TRBJ1-4; CDR3nt: TGTGCCAGCAGCCACAGGGGTTCGAGTGCTGAAAAACTGTTTTTT; CDR3aa: CASSHRGSSAEKLFF
d_gene: NA; abundance: NA; v_gene: TRBV4-3; j_gene: TRBJ2-1; CDR3nt: TGCGCCAGCAGCCAAGAGCGAGGTGTTGGTAAGCAGTTCTTC; CDR3aa: CASSQERGVGKQFF
d_gene: NA; abundance: NA; v_gene: TRBV18; j_gene: TRBJ2-1; CDR3nt: TGTGCCAGCTCACCGGAGGGCCGCGGCGGGCAGTTCTTC; CDR3aa: CASSPEGRGGQFF
d_gene: NA; abundance: NA; v_gene: TRBV7-8; j_gene: TRBJ1-4; CDR3nt: TGTGCCAGCAGCTACGTAGCAACTAATGAAAAACTGTTTTTT; CDR3aa: CASSYVATNEKLFF
d_gene: NA; abundance: once; v_gene: TRBV28; j_gene: TRBJ1-5; CDR3nt: TGTGCCAGCAGTTTAGAACGCGCTTCAAGCAATCAGCCCCAGCATTTT; CDR3aa: CASSLERASSNQPQHF
d_gene: NA; abundance: NA; v_gene: TRBV5-1; j_gene: TRBJ1-2; CDR3nt: TGCGCCAGCAGCTTGGCACCTACCCCTAACTATGGCTACACCTTC; CDR3aa: CASSLAPTPNYGYTF
d_gene: TRBD1; abundance: NA; v_gene: TRBV5-6; j_gene: TRBJ1-5; CDR3nt: TGTGCCAGCAGCTTGGCCGACAGGGTGGGGCAGCCCCAGCATTTT; CDR3aa: CASSLADRVGQPQHF
d_gene: TRBD1; abundance: NA; v_gene: TRBV18; j_gene: TRBJ1-3; CDR3nt: TGTGCCAGCTCACAGCAACAGGGGGCGGAAAACACCATATATTTT; CDR3aa: CASSQQQGAENTIYF
d_gene: NA; abundance: NA; v_gene: TRBV6-5; j_gene: TRBJ2-2; CDR3nt: TGTGCCAGCACTACGGACAAATTCACCGGGGAGCTGTTTTTT; CDR3aa: CASTTDKFTGELFF
d_gene: NA; abundance: NA; v_gene: TRBV14; j_gene: TRBJ2-7; CDR3nt: TGTGCCAGCGCCGCGGGACCAAACGTGCAGTACTTC; CDR3aa: CASAAGPNVQYF
d_gene: NA; abundance: NA; v_gene: TRBV19; j_gene: TRBJ2-2; CDR3nt: TGTGCCAGTAGTACGGTCGTCCGAGGGAGGGGGGAGCTGTTTTTT; CDR3aa: CASSTVVRGRGELFF
d_gene: NA; abundance: NA; v_gene: TRBV9; j_gene: TRBJ1-3; CDR3nt: TGTGCCAGCAGCCTACAGTCTAACAGGGTAGCCGGAAACACCATATATTTT; CDR3aa: CASSLQSNRVAGNTIYF
d_gene: TRBD1; abundance: NA; v_gene: TRBV3-1/TRBV3-2; j_gene: TRBJ1-2; CDR3nt: TGTGCCAGCAGCCTTGGACAGGGTATGTGGTCCTATGGCTACACCTTC; CDR3aa: CASSLGQGMWSYGYTF
d_gene: NA; abundance: NA; v_gene: TRBV2; j_gene: TRBJ1-1; CDR3nt: TGTGCCAGCAGGCCGGGATCCCTGAACACTGAAGCTTTCTTT; CDR3aa: CASRPGSLNTEAFF
d_gene: NA; abundance: many; v_gene: TRBV6-4; j_gene: TRBJ2-7; CDR3nt: TGTGCCAGCAGTGAATTTGCGGGCGGGACCTACGAGCAGTACTTC; CDR3aa: CASSEFAGGTYEQYF
d_gene: NA; abundance: NA; v_gene: TRBV19; j_gene: TRBJ2-3; CDR3nt: TGTGCCAGTAAGTCGGTCAGCACAGATACGCAGTATTTT; CDR3aa: CASKSVSTDTQYF
d_gene: NA; abundance: NA; v_gene: TRBV4-2; j_gene: TRBJ2-7; CDR3nt: TGTGCCAGCAGCCAAGATTACGGCTACGAGCAGTACTTC; CDR3aa: CASSQDYGYEQYF
d_gene: NA; abundance: NA; v_gene: TRBV6-5; j_gene: TRBJ2-1; CDR3nt: TGTGCCAGCAGTTACCGAGTGGGCCCGTGGTTCTTC; CDR3aa: CASSYRVGPWFF
d_gene: NA; abundance: NA; v_gene: TRBV18; j_gene: TRBJ1-4; CDR3nt: TGTGCCAGCTCACCACCAACAGCCGCACTTGGAGAAAAACTGTTTTTT; CDR3aa: CASSPPTAALGEKLFF
d_gene: NA; abundance: NA; v_gene: TRBV2; j_gene: TRBJ2-5; CDR3nt: TGTGCCAGCAGTGGGACTGTACAAGAGACCCAGTACTTC; CDR3aa: CASSGTVQETQYF
d_gene: TRBD2; abundance: NA; v_gene: TRBV29-1; j_gene: TRBJ2-1; CDR3nt: TGCGGGACTAGCGGAGGGTACAATGAGCAGTTCTTC; CDR3aa: CGTSGGYNEQFF
d_gene: NA; abundance: NA; v_gene: TRBV27; j_gene: TRBJ1-1; CDR3nt: TGTGCCAGCAGTTTAAGGGCGGGGAACACTGAAGCTTTCTTT; CDR3aa: CASSLRAGNTEAFF
d_gene: TRBD1; abundance: NA; v_gene: TRBV7-2; j_gene: TRBJ1-4; CDR3nt: TGTGCCAGCAGCTCTTACAGGGGGCCAGAAGAAAAACTGTTTTTT; CDR3aa: CASSSYRGPEEKLFF
d_gene: TRBD2; abundance: NA; v_gene: TRBV6-5; j_gene: TRBJ2-7; CDR3nt: TGTGCCAGCAGGCTCGGGGGGAACTCCTACGAGCAGTACTTC; CDR3aa: CASRLGGNSYEQYF
d_gene: TRBD1; abundance: NA; v_gene: TRBV2; j_gene: TRBJ1-4; CDR3nt: TGTGCCAGCAGTCCTGACAGGGGAGGGCAAAAACTGTTTTTT; CDR3aa: CASSPDRGGQKLFF
d_gene: NA; abundance: NA; v_gene: TRBV3-1/TRBV3-2; j_gene: TRBJ1-3; CDR3nt: TGTGCCAGCAGCCTAGACCCCTACAACACCATATATTTT; CDR3aa: CASSLDPYNTIYF
d_gene: TRBD2; abundance: NA; v_gene: TRBV5-1; j_gene: TRBJ2-5; CDR3nt: TGCGCCAGCAGCTTGGTTGCGGGAGGGCTCGGGGGCCAAGAGACCCAGTACTTC; CDR3aa: CASSLVAGGLGGQETQYF
d_gene: TRBD1; abundance: NA; v_gene: TRBV5-1; j_gene: TRBJ2-3; CDR3nt: TGCGCCAGCAGCCGGACAGGGGGCCCTAGCACAGATACGCAGTATTTT; CDR3aa: CASSRTGGPSTDTQYF
d_gene: TRBD1; abundance: NA; v_gene: TRBV7-8; j_gene: TRBJ1-2; CDR3nt: TGTGCCAGCAGCTTGGGGGGACAGGGAAACTATGGCTACACCTTC; CDR3aa: CASSLGGQGNYGYTF
d_gene: TRBD2; abundance: NA; v_gene: TRBV9; j_gene: TRBJ2-1; CDR3nt: TGTGCCAGCAGCGTAGGAGGCGGGGGCTCCTACAATGAGCAGTTCTTC; CDR3aa: CASSVGGGGSYNEQFF
d_gene: NA; abundance: NA; v_gene: TRBV5-6; j_gene: TRBJ1-1; CDR3nt: TGTGCCAGCAGCTTTGTCTCGGGCACTGAAGCTTTCTTT; CDR3aa: CASSFVSGTEAFF
d_gene: NA; abundance: NA; v_gene: TRBV7-9; j_gene: TRBJ1-4; CDR3nt: TGTGCCAGCAGCTACGGACAGAGAAGTCAGCATAATGAAAAACTGTTTTTT; CDR3aa: CASSYGQRSQHNEKLFF
d_gene: NA; abundance: NA; v_gene: TRBV19; j_gene: TRBJ2-2; CDR3nt: TGTGCCACTACGGACTCGAACACCGGGGAGCTGTTTTTT; CDR3aa: CATTDSNTGELFF
d_gene: NA; abundance: NA; v_gene: TRBV7-2; j_gene: TRBJ2-3; CDR3nt: TGTGCCAGCAGCTTAGTTGGCGGTAGCACAGATACGCAGTATTTT; CDR3aa: CASSLVGGSTDTQYF
d_gene: TRBD1; abundance: NA; v_gene: TRBV27; j_gene: TRBJ1-2; CDR3nt: TGTGCCAGCAGTAGACAGGGGGACTATGGCTACACCTTC; CDR3aa: CASSRQGDYGYTF
d_gene: NA; abundance: NA; v_gene: TRBV3-1/TRBV3-2; j_gene: TRBJ1-5; CDR3nt: TGTGCCAGCAGTCTGACAGATAGCAATCAGCCCCAGCATTTT; CDR3aa: CASSLTDSNQPQHF
d_gene: TRBD2; abundance: NA; v_gene: TRBV6-1; j_gene: TRBJ2-3; CDR3nt: TGTGCCAGCAGTGTTTCGGGACTAGCGGGTGCAGATACGCAGTATTTT; CDR3aa: CASSVSGLAGADTQYF
d_gene: NA; abundance: NA; v_gene: TRBV28; j_gene: TRBJ1-4; CDR3nt: TGTGCCACCAGGTCCCAGGGTCCAACTAATGAAAAACTGTTTTTT; CDR3aa: CATRSQGPTNEKLFF
d_gene: NA; abundance: NA; v_gene: TRBV7-8; j_gene: TRBJ1-5; CDR3nt: TGTGCCAGCAGCTTAGGTACGGGACTATACAATCAGCCCCAGCATTTT; CDR3aa: CASSLGTGLYNQPQHF
d_gene: TRBD2; abundance: NA; v_gene: TRBV7-2; j_gene: TRBJ2-1; CDR3nt: TGTGCCAGCAGCCCCGGACTAGCGGGGGGCCTTAATGAGCAGTTCTTC; CDR3aa: CASSPGLAGGLNEQFF
d_gene: NA; abundance: NA; v_gene: TRBV19; j_gene: TRBJ1-1; CDR3nt: TGTGCCAGTAGTATAGCCGTACCTGGATTAGGGGCTGAAGCTTTCTTT; CDR3aa: CASSIAVPGLGAEAFF
d_gene: NA; abundance: NA; v_gene: TRBV4-3; j_gene: TRBJ1-2; CDR3nt: TGCGCCAGCAGCCAAGGTCTATCAGGGAACTATGGCTACACCTTC; CDR3aa: CASSQGLSGNYGYTF
d_gene: NA; abundance: NA; v_gene: TRBV18; j_gene: TRBJ1-2; CDR3nt: TGTGCCAGCTCATCACTGGCATTGGGGAGTGGCTACACCTTC; CDR3aa: CASSSLALGSGYTF
d_gene: NA; abundance: NA; v_gene: TRBV11-2; j_gene: TRBJ2-2; CDR3nt: TGTGCCAGCACCTTCCCCTGGTGGGGGCAAGAGGGGGCCGGGGAGCTGTTTTTT; CDR3aa: CASTFPWWGQEGAGELFF
d_gene: NA; abundance: once; v_gene: TRBV6-5; j_gene: TRBJ1-2; CDR3nt: TGTGCCAGCACGGCAGGCGTCTATGGCTACACCTTC; CDR3aa: CASTAGVYGYTF